This T cell receptor (beta chain) was documented in a study of shared clonotypes between healthy human individuals (dated by TCRdb to 2020 to 2022). The study in broad terms: Two women and a few men aged 18 to 49 years were included in the cohort. For each donor, CD4 naive and CD4 memory were each run on three plates, CD8 naive on two plates, and CD8 memory on one plate. To estimate repertoire size and how much clonotypes are shared between individuals, the study performed deep sequencing of blood TCR repertoires from a handful of healthy adults. Leukapheresis yielded between about 0.85 and 9 billion PBMCs per donor. Libraries were prepared and TCR repertoires were sequenced by different laboratories using diverse techniques, in order to increase sequencing depth and limit assay-specific biases.

CD8 naive samples consisted of CD45RO-negative cells that were positively selected for CCR7, yielding a CD45RA+CCR7+ population without TemRA cells. The donors were healthy, HIV-negative adults who had no recently reported acute infections or vaccinations. Only Caucasian adults living in Nashville, Tennessee, USA were represented among the donors. After blood collection by leukapheresis, PBMCs were isolated using Ficoll-Histopaque density gradient centrifugation and then cryopreserved in the vapor phase of liquid nitrogen. Analytical flow cytometry was used to check the purity and quantity of each magnetically sorted T cell population. Genomic DNA was isolated from every sorted fraction and measured by UV absorbance on a Nanodrop 2000c. General findings and caveats noted by the study authors: Naive subsets generally had larger estimated clonotype richness than memory subsets did. Pairwise subsampling led to the expectation that sequencing depth would affect the degree of clonotype sharing among donors. About 5% of naive CD4, 3.5% of naive CD8, 2.3% of memory CD4, and about 0.4% of memory CD8 clonotypes were shared across several donors. Compared with non-shared clonotypes, the clonotypes found in all four sorted-subset donors had higher generation probabilities. Because the study included only a small number of donors, the genetic and exposure-history diversity represented was limited. Sampling was limited to blood, and TCR repertoires in tissue likely differ from TCR repertoires in blood. Even with the large sequencing depth, rarefaction of the sorted-subset datasets indicated that sequencing was incomplete.

As for this clone: Its antigen remains unidentified. Per-nucleotide qualities are absent, and no much larger clonotype sits a single base away.

CDR1 and CDR2 are drawn from the germline V gene: LGHNA, YSLEER. The CDR3 holds 15 amino acids from the cysteine to the phenylalanine. The read is trimmed to its CDR3 DNA, 45 bases read in frame from base 1. Trimming at the junction amounts to 1 base on V and 7 bases on J, and the germline ends lie 14 bases apart. TCR CDR3 regions were amplified from genomic DNA by multiplex PCR using the deep immunoSEQ assay. Extracted genomic DNA from each cell subset was spread evenly across all wells of several immunoSEQ 96-well plates, with each plate serving as a replicate. For sorted subsets, about 200 ng genomic DNA, equal to tens of thousands of T cell genomes, was loaded into each replicate PCR. The purified libraries were quantified using a Qubit 3.0 fluorometer, sized with a Bioanalyzer 2100, and then quantified again using the KAPA Library Quantification kit. Every immunoSEQ 96-well plate was sequenced on a dedicated single-read 150-cycle Illumina NextSeq 550 flow cell. In the paper's pipeline: Because only junctional sequences without quality scores were contained in the immunoSEQ output, filtering matching that applied to full-length reads could not be performed. Sequences were annotated with PyIR, a Python wrapper for IgBLAST v1.9, and V/J genes and CDR3 were assigned using IMGT germline references. Reads were removed for weak V/J assignments (E-value above 1e-6), missing CDR3, stop codons, out-of-frame junctions, or ambiguous translated residues. A V3J clonotype was defined by an identical inferred V gene, J gene, and CDR3 amino acid sequence. Percentage overlap between repertoires was computed as shared unique clonotypes divided by the size of the smaller repertoire. RTK rarefaction, the Chao1 estimator, and Recon v2.1 estimates of unobserved clonotypes were used to assess repertoire richness. For all TCRbeta clonotypes obtained by the gDNA method from four donors, generation probabilities were computed with OLGA. TCRdb retrieved this table from immuneACCESS and kept in-frame rearrangements only. Not all clones are present; in checked studies, unresolved V genes account for under half, and no reason is known for the remainder. V, J and clone size are taken as reported in that table, and D and trimming were inferred from the DNA itself. The sample data list over 2 million clones, and just under 95% of these were observed just once. The ten largest clones represent about 1.1% of the sample.

This TCR derives from a man in his late teens or twenties in good health. This receptor chain uses TRBV4-3 and TRBJ2-1; the D gene is perhaps TRBD2, on 5 matching bases. Material for sequencing was naive CD8+ T cells sorted from blood. The sample's cell subset or site label is to be understood as: CD45RA+CCR7+. The DNA is TGCGCCAGCAGCCAAGGTTCCCGGGGAAAGAATGAGCAGTTCTTC. The translation is CASSQGSRGKNEQFF.